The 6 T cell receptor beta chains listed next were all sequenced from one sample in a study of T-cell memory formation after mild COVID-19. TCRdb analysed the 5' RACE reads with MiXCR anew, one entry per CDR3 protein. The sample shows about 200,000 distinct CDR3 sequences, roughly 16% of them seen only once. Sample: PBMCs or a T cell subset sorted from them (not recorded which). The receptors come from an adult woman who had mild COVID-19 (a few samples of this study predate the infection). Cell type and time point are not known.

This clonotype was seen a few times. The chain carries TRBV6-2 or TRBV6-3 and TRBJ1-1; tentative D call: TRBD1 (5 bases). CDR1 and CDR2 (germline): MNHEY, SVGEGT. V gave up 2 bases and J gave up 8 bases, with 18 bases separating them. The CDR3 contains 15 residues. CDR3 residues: CASSYDGTSKYEAFF. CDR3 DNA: TGTGCCAGCAGTTACGATGGGACCTCGAAGTACGAAGCTTTCTTT.

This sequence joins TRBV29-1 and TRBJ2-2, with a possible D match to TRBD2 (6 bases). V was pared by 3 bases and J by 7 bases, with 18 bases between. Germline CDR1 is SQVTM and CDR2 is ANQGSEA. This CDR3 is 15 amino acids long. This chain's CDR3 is CSVEMGREEGGELFF. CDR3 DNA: TGCAGCGTTGAGATGGGCAGGGAGGAGGGCGGGGAGCTGTTTTTT.

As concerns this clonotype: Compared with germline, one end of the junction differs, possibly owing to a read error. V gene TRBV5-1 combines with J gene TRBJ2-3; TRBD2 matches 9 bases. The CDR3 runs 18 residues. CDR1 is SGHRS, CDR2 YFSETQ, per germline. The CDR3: CTSSFTAGGTRSTDTQYF. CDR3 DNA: TGCACCAGCAGCTTTACAGCGGGAGGAACCAGGAGCACAGATACGCAGTATTTT.

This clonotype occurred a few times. The CDR3 sequence: CASSLEPGTPLHF. The CDR3 bases are TGTGCCAGCAGCCTCGAGCCCGGGACACCCCTCCACTTT. The chain is built from TRBV7-3 and TRBJ1-6; D uncertain. The germline V gene has CDR1 SGHTA and CDR2 FQGTGA. This CDR3 comprises 13 residues. V shed 5 bases and J shed 11 bases, with 13 bases lying between them.

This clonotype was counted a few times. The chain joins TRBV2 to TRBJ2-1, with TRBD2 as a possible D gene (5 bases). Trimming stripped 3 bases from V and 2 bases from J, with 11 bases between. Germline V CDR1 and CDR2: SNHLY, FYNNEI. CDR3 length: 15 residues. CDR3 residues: CASSDVGGPYNEQFF. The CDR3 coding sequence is TGTGCCAGCAGTGACGTCGGAGGCCCCTACAATGAGCAGTTCTTC.

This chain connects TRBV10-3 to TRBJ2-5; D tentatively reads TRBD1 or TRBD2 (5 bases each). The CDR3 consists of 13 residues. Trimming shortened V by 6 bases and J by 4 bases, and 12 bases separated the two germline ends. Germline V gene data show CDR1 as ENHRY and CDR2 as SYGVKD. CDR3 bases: TGTGCCATCAGGGGGGAGTCCGGAGAGACCCAGTACTTC. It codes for CAIRGESGETQYF.